Listed below are T cell receptor beta chains from one sample, sequenced in a study of shared clonotypes between healthy human individuals. Only in-frame clones appear in the TCRdb table, and some are missing; sequencing was by immunoSEQ multiplex PCR. Of 450,000 to 600,000 clones in the sample, more than 65% were seen once. Material for sequencing was PBMCs. Receptor source: a woman between 40 and 50 years old in good health. Some clones in this sample may be carry-over from other donors' samples. Each CDR3 is given with its conserved first and last residue. D genes are given only for firm matches. The listing skips clone size in some rows; elsewhere it reads once, few, many or a size class.

v_gene	d_gene	j_gene	abundance	CDR3aa
TRBV19	-	TRBJ1-5	-	CASTLQWGSNQPQHF
TRBV29-1	-	TRBJ2-6	once	CSVAISGANVLTF
TRBV5-1	TRBD2	TRBJ2-1	-	CASSLVGGKSYNEQFF
TRBV30	TRBD2	TRBJ2-3	-	CAWRPAGGFTDTQYF
TRBV30	TRBD2	TRBJ2-3	-	CAAPGASGRAPDTQYF
TRBV30	-	TRBJ2-3	-	CAWSGLRSTDTQYF
TRBV7-2	TRBD2	TRBJ2-7	-	CASSFGPAGGPGGEQYF
TRBV7-8	TRBD1	TRBJ2-3	-	CATSPLTGRTDTQYF
TRBV27	TRBD2	TRBJ2-1	-	CASSLRLAGGKPYNEQFF
TRBV19	TRBD1	TRBJ2-5	-	CASSVLQGMETQYF
TRBV27	-	TRBJ2-7	-	CASSLGRNYEQYF
TRBV2	-	TRBJ1-6	few	CASSVFQADSPLHF
TRBV7-2	TRBD1	TRBJ1-3	-	CASSRTGLRGNTIYF
TRBV7-2	-	TRBJ1-1	-	CASSQPRRGDTEAFF
TRBV11-2	TRBD2	TRBJ2-7	-	CASSLGTRLEQYF
TRBV7-2	TRBD2	TRBJ2-1	-	CASSLARLAISSYNEQFF
TRBV11-2	TRBD2	TRBJ2-7	once	CASSWRGAVDEQYF
TRBV7-8	TRBD2	TRBJ2-1	-	CASRVGRAVNEQFF
TRBV14	TRBD2	TRBJ2-3	-	CASSRRLAVSTDTQYF
TRBV5-1	-	TRBJ2-1	-	CASSPNIGGNEQFF
TRBV18	-	TRBJ2-2	-	CASPGTVGELFF
TRBV7-3	-	TRBJ2-5	-	CASSLRAQETQYF
TRBV11-3	-	TRBJ2-3	-	CASSLGRGSGFTDTQYF
TRBV30	-	TRBJ1-1	many	CAWSLGQKKNTEAFF
TRBV7-2	-	TRBJ2-7	-	CASSFQDSSYEQYF
TRBV6-1	-	TRBJ1-1	few	CASSEIGVEAFF
TRBV4-1	TRBD1	TRBJ1-5	-	CASSQEGDRVPQHF
TRBV5-4	-	TRBJ2-5	few	CASSPDGQKETQYF
TRBV2	-	TRBJ1-2	-	CASSEGYLRGPLVTYGYTF
TRBV7-9	-	TRBJ1-1	-	CASSSPPSDIWGTEAFF
TRBV28	TRBD1	TRBJ2-5	few	CASSARQLEGAETQYF
TRBV13	TRBD2	TRBJ2-5	-	CATLCGRSLETQYF